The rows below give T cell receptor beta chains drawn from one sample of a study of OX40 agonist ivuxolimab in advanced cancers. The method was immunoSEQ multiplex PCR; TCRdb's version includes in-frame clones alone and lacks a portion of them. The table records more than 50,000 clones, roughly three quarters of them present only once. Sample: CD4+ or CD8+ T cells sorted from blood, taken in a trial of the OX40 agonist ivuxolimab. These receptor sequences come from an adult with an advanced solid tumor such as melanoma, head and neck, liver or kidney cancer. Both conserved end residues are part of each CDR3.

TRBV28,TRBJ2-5,CASGFWGTKETQYF
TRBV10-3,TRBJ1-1,CAISEGGTEAFF
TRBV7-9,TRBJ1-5,CASSLGTGAINQPQHF
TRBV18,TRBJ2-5,CASSPGGAQETQYF
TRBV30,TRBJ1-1,CACPTGRGNTEAFF
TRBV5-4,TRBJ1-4,CASSLLGGDEKLFF
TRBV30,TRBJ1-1,CAFTGGPDTEAFF
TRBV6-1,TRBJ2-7,CASSEGYSRHEQYF
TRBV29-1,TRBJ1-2,CSVEVGSTVYTF
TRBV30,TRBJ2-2,CAWSVRGVTGELFF
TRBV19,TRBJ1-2,CASKRLRGDNYGYTF
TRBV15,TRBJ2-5,CATSRRVGTSVPPGWETQYF
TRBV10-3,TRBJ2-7,CAISESALVLEGREQYF
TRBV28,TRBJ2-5,CASSFGGQETQYF
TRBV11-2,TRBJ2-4,CASSLNIGNLAKNIQYF
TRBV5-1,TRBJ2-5,CASHRTELSQETQYF
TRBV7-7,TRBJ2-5,CASSLGQGSQETQYF
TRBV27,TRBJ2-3,CASSLYGISTDTQYF
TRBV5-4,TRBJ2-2,CASSATGTGDTGELFF
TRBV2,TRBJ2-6,CASSQDSILLWGANVLTF
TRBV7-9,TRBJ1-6,CASTLSDSPLHF
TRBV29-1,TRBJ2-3,CSVEGQTDTQYF
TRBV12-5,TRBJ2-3,CASGLDLGERTISTDTQYF
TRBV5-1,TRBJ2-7,CASSSGPGTGLAYEQYF
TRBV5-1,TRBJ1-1,CASSSTYGGSKTEAFF
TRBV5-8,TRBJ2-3,CASSLSSGGSSSTDTQYF
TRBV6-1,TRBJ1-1,CASSESLGGAIERLTEAFF
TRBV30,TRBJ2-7,CAWSPRWGSNSYEQYF
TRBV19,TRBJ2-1,CARIRGNEQFF
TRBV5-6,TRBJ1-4,CASSWGQGEKLFF
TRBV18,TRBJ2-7,CASSPTPPGTVYSYEQYF
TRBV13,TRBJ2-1,CASSPPSKGGYNEQFF
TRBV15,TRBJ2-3,CATSSAADTDTQYF
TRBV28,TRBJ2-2,CASSSTGKWVSPGELFF